The clone carrying this TCR beta chain is labeled medium-sized based on frequency. The antigen is undetermined. Sequencing libraries of TCR beta were made by UMI-labeled 5' RACE. From the 5' RACE reads, TCRdb lists one entry per CDR3 protein and no DNA. In all, the sample yields some 3,500 distinct CDR3 sequences. The data were taken from a study of human CD8 memory T cell subsets. Findings of the study overall: Repertoires of stem-like memory and precursor exhausted T cells showed minimal mutual overlap. Effector memory cells lacked the similarly high diversity that stem-like memory and precursor exhausted T cells had.

Per the germline V gene, CDR1 is SQVTM and CDR2 is ANQGSEA. This CDR3 comprises 13 residues. Total CD8+ T cells underwent enrichment via negative magnetic separation. The specimen sequenced was CD8+ T cells from PBMCs. The source is a human donor in good health. J is TRBJ2-5 and V is TRBV29-1; TCRdb selects TRBD2, and the lack of DNA leaves this call unchecked. The CDR3 protein is CSVEPSNQETQYF.